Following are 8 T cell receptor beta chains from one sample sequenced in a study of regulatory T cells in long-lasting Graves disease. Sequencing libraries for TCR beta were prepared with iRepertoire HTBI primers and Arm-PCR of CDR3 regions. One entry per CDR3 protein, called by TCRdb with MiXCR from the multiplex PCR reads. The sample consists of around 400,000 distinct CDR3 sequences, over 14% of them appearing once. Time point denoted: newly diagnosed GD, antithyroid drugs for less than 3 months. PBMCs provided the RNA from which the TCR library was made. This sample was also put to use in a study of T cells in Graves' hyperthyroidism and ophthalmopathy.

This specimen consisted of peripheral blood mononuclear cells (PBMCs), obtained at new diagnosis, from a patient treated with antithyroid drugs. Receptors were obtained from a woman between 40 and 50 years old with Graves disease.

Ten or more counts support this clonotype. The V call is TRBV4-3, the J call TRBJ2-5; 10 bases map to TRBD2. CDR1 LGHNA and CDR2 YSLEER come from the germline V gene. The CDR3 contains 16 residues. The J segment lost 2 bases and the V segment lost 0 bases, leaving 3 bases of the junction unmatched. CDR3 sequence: CASSQDELAGQETQYF. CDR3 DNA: TGCGCCAGCAGCCAAGATGAACTAGCGGGACAAGAGACCCAGTACTTC.

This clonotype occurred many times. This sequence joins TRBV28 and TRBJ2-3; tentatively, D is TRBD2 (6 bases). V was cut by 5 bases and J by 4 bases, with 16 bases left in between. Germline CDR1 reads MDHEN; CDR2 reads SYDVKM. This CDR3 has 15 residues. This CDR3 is CASSDGGALADTQYF. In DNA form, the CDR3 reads TGTGCCAGCAGTGACGGCGGGGCTCTCGCAGATACGCAGTATTTT.

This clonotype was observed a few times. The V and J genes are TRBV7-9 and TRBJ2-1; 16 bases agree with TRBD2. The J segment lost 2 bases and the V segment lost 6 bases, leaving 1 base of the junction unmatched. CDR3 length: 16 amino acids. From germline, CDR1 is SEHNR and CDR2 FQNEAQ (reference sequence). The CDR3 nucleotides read TGTGCCAGCAGGGGGACTAGCGGGAGGGCCTACAATGAGCAGTTCTTC. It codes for CASRGTSGRAYNEQFF.

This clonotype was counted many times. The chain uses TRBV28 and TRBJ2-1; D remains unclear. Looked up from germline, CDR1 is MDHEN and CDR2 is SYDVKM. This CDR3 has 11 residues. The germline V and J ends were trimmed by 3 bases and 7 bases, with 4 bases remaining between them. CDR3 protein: CASSLVNEQFF. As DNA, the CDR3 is TGTGCCAGCAGTTTGGTTAATGAGCAGTTCTTC.

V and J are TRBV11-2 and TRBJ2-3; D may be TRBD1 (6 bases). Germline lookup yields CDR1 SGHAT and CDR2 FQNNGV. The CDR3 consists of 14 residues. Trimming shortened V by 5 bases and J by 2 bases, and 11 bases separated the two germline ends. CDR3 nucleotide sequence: TGTGCCAGCAGCCAACAGGGACCCACAGATACGCAGTATTTT. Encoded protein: CASSQQGPTDTQYF.

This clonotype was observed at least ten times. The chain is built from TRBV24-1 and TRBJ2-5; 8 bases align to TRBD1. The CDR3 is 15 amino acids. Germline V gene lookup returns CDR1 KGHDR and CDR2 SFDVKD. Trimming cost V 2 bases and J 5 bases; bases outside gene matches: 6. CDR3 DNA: TGTGCCACCAGTGATTCGACAGGGGCTGGGGAGACCCAGTACTTC. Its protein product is CATSDSTGAGETQYF.

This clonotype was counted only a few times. CDR3 DNA: TGTGCTAGTGGTTTGGGCGGGACAGGGGCTGGTAATGAGCAGTTCTTC. It translates to CASGLGGTGAGNEQFF. The chain is built from TRBV12-5 and TRBJ2-1; 10 positions match TRBD1. V was pared by 1 base and J by 7 bases, with 7 bases of the junction left unmatched. Per the germline V gene, CDR1 is LGHNT and CDR2 is FRNRAP. The CDR3 consists of 16 residues.

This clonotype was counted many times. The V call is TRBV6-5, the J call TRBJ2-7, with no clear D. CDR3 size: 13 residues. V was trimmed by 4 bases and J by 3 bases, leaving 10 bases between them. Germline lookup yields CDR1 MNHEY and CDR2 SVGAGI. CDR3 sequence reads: CASSLVRDYEQYF. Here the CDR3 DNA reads TGTGCCAGCAGTTTAGTAAGGGACTACGAGCAGTACTTC.